Listed here are 26 T cell receptor beta chains from one sample, sequenced in a study of CD8 T cells in Susac syndrome. Random hexamers were used to reverse transcribe 0.5 to 1 ug of RNA. From the immunoSEQ multiplex PCR reads, TCRdb called clonotypes with MiXCR, one entry per CDR3 protein. The profile shows approximately 190,000 distinct CDR3 sequences, more than 90% of them singletons. Input material: CD4+ T cells from PBMCs. Every receptor here comes from a human donor with Susac syndrome.

The rearrangement links TRBV7-3 to TRBJ2-7, with 14 bases matching TRBD2. The CDR3 runs to 17 residues. The J segment lost 0 bases and the V segment lost 3 bases, leaving 4 bases of the junction unmatched. From germline, CDR1 is SGHTA and CDR2 FQGTGA. The CDR3 spells CASSLGLAGASSYEQYF. CDR3 bases: TGTGCCAGCAGCTTGGGACTAGCGGGGGCTTCCTCCTACGAGCAGTACTTC. The full variable domain, completed using reference TRBV7-3 and TRBJ2-7, is GAGVSQTPSNKVTEKGKYVELRCDPISGHTALYWYRQSLGQGPEFLIYFQGTGAADDSGLPNDRFFAVRPEGSVSTLKIQRTERGDSAVYLCASSLGLAGASSYEQYFGPGTRLTVT.

The chain couples TRBV7-2 to TRBJ2-2; 7 bases line up with TRBD2. CDR3 length equals 16 residues. The trim removed 5 bases at V and 7 bases at J, leaving 13 bases unmatched. Germline values: CDR1 SGHTA, CDR2 FQGNSA. The CDR3 sequence: CASSPLLAGEGGELFF. CDR3 coding DNA: TGTGCCAGCAGCCCTCTCCTGGCGGGGGAGGGCGGGGAGCTGTTTTTT. Looking up the rest from reference TRBV7-2 and TRBJ2-2 gives the full variable domain: GAGVSQSPSNKVTEKGKDVELRCDPISGHTALYWYRQSLGQGLEFLIYFQGNSAPDKSGLPSDRFSAERTGGSVSTLTIQRTQQEDSAVYLCASSPLLAGEGGELFFGEGSRLTVL.

CDR3 in DNA: TGTGCCAGCAGCTCCAGGGTCTATAATTCACCCCTCCACTTT. Residues: CASSSRVYNSPLHF. The rearrangement links TRBV5-5 to TRBJ1-6, with D perhaps matching TRBD1 (5 bases). Germline CDR1 is SGHKS and CDR2 is YYEKEE (reference sequence). The CDR3 totals 14 residues. The V gene lost 3 bases and the J gene lost 3 bases, with 7 bases spanning the gap.

The chain is built from TRBV9 and TRBJ1-3, with D tentatively TRBD1 (5 bases). From germline, CDR1 is SGDLS and CDR2 YYNGEE. CDR3 size: 17 residues. V dropped 0 bases and J dropped 0 bases, with 13 bases sitting between them. The CDR3 DNA follows: TGTGCCAGCAGCGTAGGGGTCAGGGAGGACTCTGGAAACACCATATATTTT. This gives the protein CASSVGVREDSGNTIYF.

The chain couples TRBV5-6 to TRBJ1-5; no clear D gene. V was cut by 1 base and J by 5 bases, with 7 bases left in between. Germline V gives CDR1 SGHDT, CDR2 YYEEEE. The CDR3 totals 13 residues. The CDR3: CASSLQPDQPQHF. CDR3 nucleotides: TGTGCCAGCAGCTTGCAGCCTGATCAGCCCCAGCATTTT.

V is TRBV5-1 and J is TRBJ2-3, with D possibly being TRBD2 (5 bases). This CDR3 comprises 14 residues. Trimming took 5 bases from V and 2 from J, leaving 12 bases between them. Germline-derived CDR1 and CDR2 are SGHRS and YFSETQ. CDR3 DNA sequence: TGCGCCAGCAGACCCGGACTGATCACAGATACGCAGTATTTT. Translated, it gives CASRPGLITDTQYF.

The V and J genes are TRBV30 and TRBJ2-3; no reliable D call. V was shortened by 4 bases and J by 2 bases, with 10 bases between the two germline ends. CDR1 and CDR2 from the germline V gene are GTSNPN and SVGIG (reference sequence). The CDR3 consists of 13 residues. The CDR3 protein is CAWMADNTDTQYF. The CDR3 nucleotides read TGTGCCTGGATGGCGGATAACACAGATACGCAGTATTTT.

The rearrangement joins TRBV12-3 or TRBV12-4 to TRBJ2-2; no clear D gene. V shed 7 bases and J shed 6 bases, with 15 bases lying between them. This CDR3 has 14 amino acids. The CDR3 DNA sequence: TGTGCCAGCACCTTAAGGGCCACAGCCGGGGAGCTGTTTTTT. Translating gives CASTLRATAGELFF.

Worth noting for this clonotype: Sequence at one end of the junction differs from germline and may be a read error. V gene TRBV7-9 combines with J gene TRBJ2-3; perhaps D is TRBD1 or TRBD2 (5 bases each). There are 10 residues in the CDR3. Germline V gives CDR1 SEHNR, CDR2 FQNEAQ (reference sequence). Here the CDR3 DNA reads TGTGCCAGCAGCTTATATGGGACGGATTTT. Its protein is CASSLYGTDF.

The chain joins TRBV29-1 to TRBJ1-1; D unclear. The CDR3 runs to 11 residues. Germline CDR1 reads SQVTM; CDR2 reads ANQGSEA. V gave up 5 bases and J gave up 5 bases, with 9 bases separating them. The CDR3 here is CSVRRGTEAFF. In DNA form, the CDR3 reads TGCAGCGTTCGCCGGGGAACTGAAGCTTTCTTT. The whole variable domain, remainder taken from reference TRBV29-1 and TRBJ1-1, is SAVISQKPSRDICQRGTSLTIQCQVDSQVTMMFWYRQQPGQSLTLIATANQGSEATYESGFVIDKFPISRPNLTFSTLTVSNMSPEDSSIYLCSVRRGTEAFFGQGTRLTVV.

V gene TRBV5-1 combines with J gene TRBJ2-7; D possibly corresponds to TRBD2 (5 bases). V lost 0 bases and J lost 2, with 12 bases in between. The CDR3 is made up of 15 amino acids. The germline CDR1 and CDR2 sequences are SGHRS and YFSETQ. The CDR3 region has the DNA TGCGCCAGCAGCTTGGGGACTGCCTCAGCCTACGAGCAGTACTTC. The encoded protein is CASSLGTASAYEQYF. Combining the CDR3 with reference TRBV5-1 and TRBJ2-7 gives the whole variable domain KAGVTQTPRYLIKTRGQQVTLSCSPISGHRSVSWYQQTPGQGLQFLFEYFSETQRNKGNFPGRFSGRQFSNSRSEMNVSTLELGDSALYLCASSLGTASAYEQYFGPGTRLTVT.

The V gene is TRBV28, the J gene TRBJ1-3; D gene uncertain. This CDR3 has 14 amino acids. The V gene's germline CDR1 is MDHEN and CDR2 SYDVKM. Trimming removed 6 bases from V and 0 bases from J, with 9 bases in between. CDR3 residues: CASRPQTSGNTIYF. CDR3 sequence (DNA): TGTGCCAGCAGGCCACAGACCTCTGGAAACACCATATATTTT.

The chain links TRBV6-5 to TRBJ2-5; perhaps TRBD1 as D (6 bases). Germline loops: CDR1 MNHEY, CDR2 SVGAGI. The CDR3 loop spans 14 amino acids. V lost 2 bases, J lost 4 bases, and 11 bases lay in between. DNA of the CDR3: TGTGCCAGCAGTTACCACCCAGGGGCAGAGACCCAGTACTTC. Protein: CASSYHPGAETQYF.

The chain combines TRBV29-1 with TRBJ1-2; 10 nucleotides line up with TRBD1. This CDR3 has 13 residues. With V trimmed by 5 bases and J by 5 bases, 5 bases remained unmatched. The germline CDR1 and CDR2 sequences are SQVTM and ANQGSEA. The CDR3, as DNA: TGCAGCGTTTTCGTGGGACAGGGGTATGGCTACACCTTC. Translated: CSVFVGQGYGYTF.

The chain carries TRBV6-6 and TRBJ2-5; D may be TRBD1 (5 bases). CDR3 length: 12 amino acids. Trimming took 4 bases from V and 4 from J, leaving 7 bases between them. CDR1 is MNHNY, CDR2 SVGAGI, per germline (reference sequence). Written as DNA, the CDR3 is TGTGCCAGCAGTTTAGGGGCAGAGACCCAGTACTTC. Protein product: CASSLGAETQYF.

This chain links TRBV11-1 with TRBJ1-5; D not resolved. The CDR3 spans 20 residues. The V and J ends lost 3 bases and 0 bases respectively, with 24 bases between them. Germline values: CDR1 SGHAT, CDR2 FQDESV (reference sequence). Here the CDR3 reads CASSFLPGWTDDNSNQPQHF. The CDR3 DNA follows: TGTGCCAGCAGCTTCCTACCCGGTTGGACGGACGATAATAGCAATCAGCCCCAGCATTTT.

V usage is TRBV28 and J usage is TRBJ2-5, with 9 nucleotides matching TRBD2. V shed 7 bases and J 9 bases; nucleotides not matched to a gene: 15. The CDR3 covers 15 residues. Germline CDR1 reads MDHEN; CDR2 reads SYDVKM. For the CDR3, the DNA is TGTGCCAGCAAATTTACCACAGGGGCGGGAGGGCCCCAGTACTTC. It translates to CASKFTTGAGGPQYF.

The J gene is TRBJ2-1, the V gene TRBV5-1; D possibly corresponds to TRBD2 (6 bases). Germline assignment: CDR1 SGHRS and CDR2 YFSETQ. The CDR3 runs 16 residues. Trimming left V 0 bases short and J 0 bases short, with 10 bases between. The CDR3 DNA sequence: TGCGCCAGCAGCTTGGAGGAAGCGGGCTCCTACAATGAGCAGTTCTTC. Protein product: CASSLEEAGSYNEQFF.

This clonotype came up once. The gene calls are TRBV7-9 and TRBJ2-2; 12 positions match TRBD1. The CDR3 consists of 18 residues. In germline, CDR1 is SEHNR, CDR2 FQNEAQ (reference sequence). V trimming: 5 bases; J trimming: 0 bases; junction bases outside the gene matches: 7. The CDR3 protein is CASSPTGTGGPNTGELFF. In DNA, the CDR3 is TGTGCCAGCAGCCCAACCGGGACAGGGGGCCCGAACACCGGGGAGCTGTTTTTT.

The chain recombines TRBV7-2 with TRBJ2-1; D gene ambiguous. Trimming pared 2 bases from V and 9 bases from J, leaving 8 bases between. The CDR3 sequence is 12 residues long. CDR1 and CDR2 (germline): SGHTA, FQGNSA. The CDR3 is CASSLSGFEQFF. In DNA form, the CDR3 reads TGTGCCAGCAGCTTATCTGGATTTGAGCAGTTCTTC.

The chain uses TRBV7-2 and TRBJ2-7; D perhaps matches TRBD2 (5 bases). The V and J ends lost 2 bases and 7 bases respectively, with 15 bases between them. The CDR3 consists of 14 residues. The germline gives CDR1 SGHTA, CDR2 FQGNSA. The CDR3, as DNA: TGTGCCAGCAGCTTATCGAGGGCGACGGGTGAGCAGTACTTC. The encoded protein is CASSLSRATGEQYF.

V is TRBV10-3 and J is TRBJ1-1; D is ambiguous. Per germline, CDR1 ENHRY and CDR2 SYGVKD. The ends were cut back, 2 bases at V and 1 base at J, with 5 bases in the middle. This CDR3 region has 13 residues. The CDR3 bases are TGTGCCATCAGTGAGGAGGCGAACACTGAAGCTTTCTTT. Its protein product is CAISEEANTEAFF.

This sequence joins TRBV6-5 and TRBJ2-1; TRBD1 matches 8 bases. This CDR3 region has 15 residues. Trimming at V came to 6 bases and at J to 5 bases, leaving 9 bases not matched to a gene. Germline values: CDR1 MNHEY, CDR2 SVGAGI. This chain's CDR3 is CASSHLRGRNNEQFF. The CDR3 bases are TGTGCCAGCAGCCATCTCAGGGGGCGGAACAATGAGCAGTTCTTC.

The J gene is TRBJ2-7, the V gene TRBV7-2; 7 bases align to TRBD2. The V gene's germline CDR1 is SGHTA and CDR2 FQGNSA. CDR3 size: 14 residues. V was clipped by 5 bases and J by 4 bases; unmatched bases: 8. CDR3 sequence (DNA): TGTGCCAGCAGCCCTAGAGCGGGGTGGTACGAGCAGTACTTC. Amino acid sequence: CASSPRAGWYEQYF.

The rearrangement uses TRBV6-5 and TRBJ1-6, with 7 bases matching TRBD1. V trimming: 5 bases; J trimming: 7 bases; junction bases outside the gene matches: 8. The CDR3 runs to 15 residues. In germline, CDR1 is MNHEY, CDR2 SVGAGI. The CDR3 loop reads CASSAWDSLNSPLHF. Here the CDR3 DNA reads TGTGCCAGCAGTGCCTGGGACAGCCTAAATTCACCCCTCCACTTT.

This sequence joins TRBV20-1 and TRBJ1-6, with D possibly matching TRBD1 (5 bases). The CDR3 sequence is 14 residues long. CDR1 is DFQATT, CDR2 SNEGSKA, per germline (reference sequence). Between the trimmed V and J ends, which lost 3 bases and 4 bases, there was a span of 10 bases. This chain's CDR3 is CSARAGVYNSPLHF. CDR3 nucleotides: TGCAGTGCTAGGGCGGGGGTGTATAATTCACCCCTCCACTTT.